What follows is one T cell receptor beta chain and its context. The source of the sample is a study of blood T cells in healthy people across ages. Study at large: Capture via template switching afforded approximately one barcoded beta molecule per two T cells.

The authors ran a second PCR of roughly 6 to 12 cycles using a sample-barcoded 5' primer and a J-beta primer mix. TCRdb reanalysed the 5' RACE reads using MiXCR and keeps one entry per CDR3 protein. The table shows 850,000 or so distinct CDR3 sequences, with around 26% occurring only once. Looked up from germline, CDR1 is SGHDT and CDR2 is YYEEEE. The CDR3 has 12 residues. V was clipped by 2 bases and J by 11 bases, with 13 bases between them. This chain joins TRBV5-6 and TRBJ1-1; D uncertain. The sequence came from a woman over 75 in good health. The sequencing sample was made of blood. Here the CDR3 reads CASSFSRDRAFF. DNA of the CDR3: TGTGCCAGCAGCTTTAGTCGGGATCGGGCTTTCTTT.